This is a list of T cell receptor beta chains from one sample in a study of blood T cell repertoires in COVID-19. Assay used: immunoSEQ multiplex PCR; TCRdb lists only in-frame clones, some missing. Among about 270,000 clones listed, roughly nine tenths were seen once. The sample comprised PBMCs or T cells enriched from blood (not recorded which). The receptors shown here come from a woman younger than 35 who had recovered from COVID-19. The CDR3 runs from the conserved cysteine through the conserved F or W. D genes are given only for firm matches. Rows give clone size only sometimes, using once, few, many, or a class for an expanded clone.

V	J	size	D	CDR3	DNA
TRBV7-2	TRBJ2-7	once	TRBD1	CASSLGGTGGYEQYF	TGTGCCAGCAGCTTAGGAGGGACAGGGGGTTACGAGCAGTACTTC
TRBV18	TRBJ2-7	.	TRBD1	CASSTGTGDPYEQYF	TGTGCCAGCTCAACGGGCACAGGGGACCCATACGAGCAGTACTTC
TRBV7-2	TRBJ2-3	.	.	CASSKADRPTDTQYF	TGTGCCAGCAGCAAAGCGGACAGACCCACAGATACGCAGTATTTT
TRBV5-1	TRBJ2-1	.	TRBD2	CASSTGRASGTAHNEQFF	TGCGCCAGCAGCACTGGGAGGGCTAGCGGGACTGCTCACAATGAGCAGTTCTTC
TRBV7-2	TRBJ1-5	.	.	CASSLSPRAFQPQHF	TGTGCCAGCAGCTTATCCCCCAGGGCGTTTCAGCCCCAGCATTTT
TRBV6-6	TRBJ1-6	.	.	CASTRSVKSDSPLHF	TGTGCCAGCACTCGATCGGTGAAAAGCGATTCACCCCTCCACTTT
TRBV5-1	TRBJ2-7	.	.	CASSLGYSDEQYF	TGCGCCAGCAGCTTGGGATATAGTGACGAGCAGTACTTC
TRBV10-2	TRBJ1-1	once	TRBD1	CASGTTGTGDSFF	TGCGCCAGCGGAACCACCGGGACAGGGGATTCTTTCTTT
TRBV5-1	TRBJ2-2	.	.	CASSSGISSGPTGELFF	TGCGCCAGCAGTTCGGGGATAAGTAGCGGCCCCACCGGGGAGCTGTTTTTT
TRBV7-8	TRBJ1-5	.	.	CASSLRGSSNQPQHF	TGTGCCAGCAGCCTGCGCGGGTCTAGCAATCAGCCCCAGCATTTT
TRBV24-1	TRBJ1-1	.	.	CATRGQSNTEAFF	TGTGCCACCAGGGGCCAGTCGAACACTGAAGCTTTCTTT
TRBV6-6	TRBJ1-6	once	TRBD1	CASSPGTGLVSYNSPLHF	TGTGCCAGCAGTCCCGGGACAGGGTTGGTTTCCTATAATTCACCCCTCCACTTT
TRBV29-1	TRBJ2-1	.	.	CSVEDLEGIDNEQFF	TGCAGCGTTGAAGATCTGGAGGGGATCGACAATGAGCAGTTCTTC
TRBV20-1	TRBJ1-1	.	.	CSGRDKTEAFF	TGCAGTGGACGGGACAAGACTGAAGCTTTCTTT
TRBV7-9	TRBJ2-5	.	.	CASSVDIDQETQYF	TGTGCCAGCAGCGTAGATATAGACCAAGAGACCCAGTACTTC
TRBV27	TRBJ1-2	.	.	CASSSLGQSNYGYTF	TGTGCCAGCAGTTCCCTCGGACAGAGTAACTATGGCTACACCTTC
TRBV30	TRBJ1-6	.	.	CAWIGRGRNNSPLHF	TGTGCCTGGATTGGAAGGGGCAGGAATAATTCACCCCTCCACTTT
TRBV4-3	TRBJ2-7	.	.	CASSQDIRYEQYF	TGCGCCAGCAGCCAAGATATTCGCTACGAGCAGTACTTC
TRBV9	TRBJ2-7	.	TRBD2	CASSQAGNSYEQYF	TGTGCCAGCAGCCAAGCGGGGAACTCCTACGAGCAGTACTTC
TRBV7-8	TRBJ1-3	few	.	CASSPLLADSGNTIYF	TGTGCCAGCAGCCCGCTCCTCGCGGACTCTGGAAACACCATATATTTT
TRBV5-4	TRBJ2-7	.	.	CASSLRQNRLSYEQYF	TGTGCCAGCAGCTTGAGACAAAACAGGCTCTCCTACGAGCAGTACTTC
TRBV7-9	TRBJ1-2	.	.	CASSPWDTINYGYTF	TGTGCCAGCAGCCCGTGGGACACAATAAACTATGGCTACACCTTC
TRBV7-2	TRBJ1-5	.	.	CASSLGGRTFSNQPQHF	TGTGCCAGCAGCTTAGGTGGTAGGACATTTAGCAATCAGCCCCAGCATTTT
TRBV7-9	TRBJ1-3	.	.	CASSSRWREPGNTIYF	TGTGCCAGCAGCTCCCGATGGAGGGAACCTGGAAACACCATATATTTT
TRBV12-3/TRBV12-4	TRBJ2-5	few	TRBD1	CASRDRIQETQYF	TGTGCCAGCAGGGACAGGATCCAAGAGACCCAGTACTTC
TRBV19	TRBJ2-5	.	TRBD1	CASSNTGGETQYF	TGTGCCAGTAGTAATACAGGGGGGGAGACCCAGTACTTC
TRBV7-9	TRBJ1-2	.	.	CASSLARWPDPYGYTF	TGTGCCAGCAGCTTAGCGCGGTGGCCAGACCCTTATGGCTACACCTTC
TRBV30	TRBJ2-5	.	.	CAWIRGGETQYF	TGTGCCTGGATAAGGGGAGGAGAGACCCAGTACTTC
TRBV2	TRBJ2-1	.	TRBD2	CASSRTSGDRNEQFF	TGTGCCAGCAGTCGGACTAGCGGGGACAGGAATGAGCAGTTCTTC
TRBV7-3	TRBJ2-7	few	.	CASSSPSSYEQYF	TGTGCCAGCAGCTCCCCGAGCTCCTACGAGCAGTACTTC
TRBV11-2	TRBJ2-6	.	TRBD1	CASLDLGQQANVLTF	TGTGCCAGCTTAGACTTGGGACAGCAGGCCAACGTCCTGACTTTC
TRBV27	TRBJ1-1	.	.	CASNEGVGGTEAFF	TGTGCCAGCAATGAGGGGGTAGGCGGCACTGAAGCTTTCTTT
TRBV28	TRBJ1-5	once	.	CASGPLSSQHF	TGTGCCAGCGGTCCTCTTAGCAGCCAGCATTTT
TRBV29-1	TRBJ1-1	.	.	CSVEPNRETEAFF	TGCAGCGTTGAGCCCAACAGGGAGACTGAAGCTTTCTTT
TRBV29-1	TRBJ2-3	.	.	CSVEGQYTDTQYF	TGCAGCGTTGAGGGCCAGTACACAGATACGCAGTATTTT
TRBV2	TRBJ2-3	.	.	CASSEMAGLRTDTQYF	TGTGCCAGCAGTGAGATGGCGGGCTTGCGCACAGATACGCAGTATTTT
TRBV28	TRBJ2-7	.	TRBD2	CASRRTSIYEQYF	TGTGCCAGCAGGAGGACTAGCATCTACGAGCAGTACTTC
TRBV11-2	TRBJ2-3	.	.	CASSLDPGDTQYF	TGTGCCAGCAGCTTAGACCCAGGGGATACGCAGTATTTT
TRBV7-3	TRBJ2-3	.	.	CASSLFPRGDTQYF	TGTGCCAGCAGCTTATTCCCACGCGGGGATACGCAGTATTTT
TRBV11-2	TRBJ2-7	.	TRBD2	CASMGGAYEQYF	TGTGCCAGCATGGGAGGGGCCTACGAGCAGTACTTC
TRBV25-1	TRBJ2-5	.	TRBD2	CASSETSGFETQYF	TGTGCCAGCAGTGAGACTAGCGGGTTCGAGACCCAGTACTTC
TRBV3-1/TRBV3-2	TRBJ1-3	.	.	CASSHLWQAPSGNTIYF	TGTGCCAGCAGCCACCTATGGCAGGCGCCCTCTGGAAACACCATATATTTT
TRBV7-6	TRBJ2-3	.	.	CASSGRTTRERGYTQYF	TGTGCCAGCAGCGGAAGGACTACCCGGGAGAGAGGATATACGCAGTATTTT
TRBV4-1	TRBJ2-7	few	TRBD1	CASSMDRTEQYF	TGCGCCAGCAGCATGGACAGGACCGAGCAGTACTTC
TRBV3-1/TRBV3-2	TRBJ2-7	.	.	CASSQALDSIYEQYF	TGTGCCAGCAGCCAAGCCTTGGACAGCATTTACGAGCAGTACTTC
TRBV7-9	TRBJ1-6	.	.	CASSLNLQDSPLHF	TGTGCCAGCAGCTTAAATCTACAGGATTCACCCCTCCACTTT
TRBV7-6	TRBJ1-4	.	TRBD1	CASSPDRGGDEKLFF	TGTGCCAGCAGCCCCGACAGGGGAGGGGATGAAAAACTGTTTTTT